This entry lists 21 T cell receptor beta chains sequenced from one sample in a study of human T cells and chemical hapten exposure. TCRdb reanalysed the RACE reads using MiXCR and keeps one entry per CDR3 protein. The sample shows some 77,000 distinct CDR3 sequences, over 9% of them seen only once. Time point specified: patch test 1, 2 weeks after DPC sensitization. The treatment is: therapeutic diphenylcyclopropenone sensitization with weekly scalp DPC. This specimen was whole blood, taken in connection with sensitization to the hapten diphenylcyclopropenone (DPC). These TCRs come from a woman between 50 and 59 years old with alopecia areata. Some clones in this sample may be carry-over from other donors' samples.

This clonotype was counted many times. The rearrangement joins TRBV7-9 to TRBJ1-5, with unresolved D. The germline CDR1 and CDR2 sequences are SEHNR and FQNEAQ (reference sequence). V lost 3 bases and J 3 bases, leaving 9 bases between the germline ends. This CDR3 has 14 amino acids. The chain's CDR3 is CASSLGFNNQPQHF. CDR3 sequence (DNA): TGTGCCAGCAGCTTGGGGTTCAACAATCAGCCCCAGCATTTT.

This clonotype occurred a few times. The J gene is TRBJ2-6, the V gene TRBV27, with no clear D. Germline-derived CDR1 and CDR2 are MNHEY and SMNVEV (reference sequence). The CDR3 is 14 residues long. Trimming left V 6 bases short and J 0 bases short, with 6 bases between. The CDR3 sequence is CASSSSSGANVLTF. In DNA, the CDR3 is TGTGCCAGCAGCTCAAGCTCTGGGGCCAACGTCCTGACTTTC. Combining the CDR3 with reference TRBV27 and TRBJ2-6 gives the whole variable domain EAQVTQNPRYLITVTGKKLTVTCSQNMNHEYMSWYRQDPGLGLRQIYYSMNVEVTDKGDVPEGYKVSRKEKRNFPLILESPSPNQTSLYFCASSSSSGANVLTFGAGSRLTVL.

The table lists this clonotype with a few counts. This rearrangement joins TRBV20-1 to TRBJ1-1; tentative D call: TRBD1 (5 bases). CDR3 length: 13 residues. The V and J ends lost 6 bases and 3 bases respectively, with 14 bases between them. Germline V gives CDR1 DFQATT, CDR2 SNEGSKA (reference sequence). The DNA of the CDR3 is TGCAGTGCCCAGAGGGGCCGGGACACTGAAGCTTTCTTT. Its translation is CSAQRGRDTEAFF.

This clonotype was picked up many times. The V and J genes are TRBV11-3 and TRBJ2-1, with 8 bases aligning to TRBD2. There are 17 residues in the CDR3. The V segment lost 5 bases and the J segment 2 bases; nucleotides outside the gene matches: 11. The germline V gene has CDR1 SGHNT and CDR2 YENEEA. The CDR3 protein is CASSPGGSGITYNEQFF. The DNA of the CDR3 is TGTGCCAGCAGCCCCGGTGGTAGCGGGATAACCTACAATGAGCAGTTCTTC.

In its sample, this clonotype was seen a few times. The genes are TRBV29-1 and TRBJ2-5; 9 positions agree with TRBD1. Germline lookup yields CDR1 SQVTM and CDR2 ANQGSEA. Trimming cost V 7 bases and J 1 base; bases outside gene matches: 4. The length of the CDR3 is 13 residues. The CDR3 DNA is TGCAGCGCAACAGGGGGCGCCCAAGAGACCCAGTACTTC. Amino acid sequence: CSATGGAQETQYF.

This clonotype was counted between two and nine times. The V call is TRBV29-1, the J call TRBJ2-2; 9 bases are a match to TRBD1. The CDR3 has 13 residues. CDR1 is SQVTM, CDR2 ANQGSEA, per germline. Unmatched junction bases numbered 2, after V lost 4 bases and J lost 5 bases. The CDR3 nucleotides read TGCAGCGTTGGGACAGGGGTTACCGGGGAGCTGTTTTTT. It specifies CSVGTGVTGELFF.

This clonotype occurred a few times. The chain joins TRBV11-2 to TRBJ1-1; 8 positions match TRBD1. CDR3 size: 15 residues. Germline CDR1 SGHAT, CDR2 FQNNGV. Trimming at V came to 4 bases and at J to 5 bases, leaving 9 bases not matched to a gene. The CDR3 loop is CASSSQGAGRTEAFF. The CDR3 region has the DNA TGTGCCAGCAGCTCCCAGGGGGCGGGAAGGACTGAAGCTTTCTTT.

The sample holds a few counts of this clonotype. V gene TRBV28 combines with J gene TRBJ1-5; D possibly corresponds to TRBD1 (6 bases). The CDR3 is 12 residues long. Trimming removed 11 bases from V and 5 bases from J, with 13 bases in between. Germline V gene data show CDR1 as MDHEN and CDR2 as SYDVKM. Here the CDR3 reads CAVGGRYQPQHF. The CDR3 nucleotides read TGTGCCGTCGGGGGCCGTTATCAGCCCCAGCATTTT.

In its sample, this clonotype was seen a few times. The CDR3 bases are TGTGCCAGCAGCGCCGGGCAGGGGCAAGAGACCCAGTACTTC. The encoded protein is CASSAGQGQETQYF. The V call is TRBV7-3, the J call TRBJ2-5; maybe TRBD1 (6 bases). The CDR3 covers 14 residues. Germline CDR1 SGHTA, CDR2 FQGTGA. The V gene lost 5 bases and the J gene lost 2 bases, with 12 bases spanning the gap.

The chain combines TRBV28 with TRBJ2-7, with 10 bases lining up with TRBD1. CDR3 length equals 16 residues. The V gene end was trimmed by 4 bases and the J gene end by 1 base; junction bases not matched to a gene: 7. Germline V gene data show CDR1 as MDHEN and CDR2 as SYDVKM. CDR3 DNA: TGTGCCAGCAGTTCCCTCCGGGACAGGGGTTCCTACGAGCAGTACTTC. Translated, it gives CASSSLRDRGSYEQYF.

On this clonotype: This may be a read error, as it is one base from a much larger clone. The chain links TRBV3-1 to TRBJ2-1; D remains unclear. The J call is doubtful: the DNA matches TRBJ2-7 better. The CDR3 extends over 11 amino acids. Germline lookup yields CDR1 LGHDT and CDR2 YNNKEL (reference sequence). CDR3 in DNA: TGTGCCAGCAGCCGTGTCAATGAGCAGTACTTC. Its translation: CASSRVNEQYF.

The chain has TRBV6-2 or TRBV6-3 and TRBJ2-3; unclear D gene. The CDR3 contains 16 residues. V was trimmed by 2 bases and J by 1 base, leaving 13 bases between them. CDR1 and CDR2 (germline): MNHEY, SVGEGT. CDR3 nucleotide sequence: TGTGCCAGCAGTTACCCCCGAGACTTCCGCACAGATACGCAGTATTTT. Translating gives CASSYPRDFRTDTQYF.

The rearrangement uses TRBV6-6 and TRBJ2-1; tentatively, D is TRBD2 (5 bases). The ends were cut back, 7 bases at V and 5 bases at J, with 15 bases in the middle. CDR1 is MNHNY and CDR2 is SVGAGI in the germline V gene (reference sequence). CDR3 length equals 14 residues. The CDR3 DNA sequence: TGTGCCAGCACCCCCGGCGGGTGGGACAATGAGCAGTTCTTC. Protein product: CASTPGGWDNEQFF.

This rearrangement joins TRBV3-1 to TRBJ2-1; 11 nucleotides line up with TRBD2. V gave up 3 bases and J gave up 12 bases; unmatched junction bases: 7. This CDR3 spans 14 amino acids. Germline V gene data show CDR1 as LGHDT and CDR2 as YNNKEL (reference sequence). For the CDR3, the DNA is TGTGCCAGCAGCCAGGGGACTAGCGGAGTTGTGCAGTTCTTC. This translates into CASSQGTSGVVQFF.

This chain connects TRBV5-4 to TRBJ2-1; maybe TRBD1 (6 bases). Germline CDR1 SGHNT, CDR2 YYREEE (reference sequence). This CDR3 has 15 amino acids. The V gene lost 4 bases and the J gene lost 5 bases, with 16 bases spanning the gap. The CDR3 DNA follows: TGTGCCAGCAGCGGGGGCTACTGGGGTAACAATGAGCAGTTCTTC. It codes for CASSGGYWGNNEQFF.

This rearrangement joins TRBV21-1 to TRBJ1-1; the table's D gene call, TRBD1, was not cross checked with the DNA. TRBV21-1 is flagged as a pseudogene. The CDR3 consists of 15 residues. The CDR3 here is CASSNGAGGIAEAFF. The CDR3 DNA follows: TGTGCCAGCAGCAACGGGGCAGGGGGCATCGCTGAAGCTTTCTTT.

This clonotype was observed a few times. V gene TRBV6-5 combines with J gene TRBJ1-2, with D maybe TRBD1 (6 bases). The germline CDR1 and CDR2 sequences are MNHEY and SVGAGI. V dropped 8 bases and J dropped 2 bases, with 12 bases sitting between them. CDR3 length equals 13 residues. CDR3 region: CASGTTGNYGYTF. CDR3 nucleotide sequence: TGTGCCAGCGGCACTACAGGGAACTATGGCTACACCTTC.

The table lists this clonotype with many counts. The chain employs TRBV5-6 and TRBJ1-1; no clear D gene. V was shortened by 5 bases and J by 7 bases, with 15 bases between the two germline ends. The V gene's germline CDR1 is SGHDT and CDR2 YYEEEE. This CDR3 is 13 amino acids long. The CDR3, as DNA: TGTGCCAGCAGGCGGGATCGTACCGGTGAAGCTTTCTTT. Translating gives CASRRDRTGEAFF.

The table lists this clonotype with many counts. The J gene is TRBJ2-1, the V gene TRBV20-1, with TRBD2 as a possible D gene (5 bases). The germline V gene has CDR1 DFQATT and CDR2 SNEGSKA (reference sequence). The CDR3 loop spans 17 amino acids. Trimming took 0 bases from V and 6 from J, leaving 21 bases between them. The CDR3: CSARDPFFGIRANEQFF. The CDR3 region has the DNA TGCAGTGCTAGAGATCCCTTCTTCGGGATAAGGGCCAATGAGCAGTTCTTC.

This clonotype was seen only a few times. This chain uses TRBV27 with TRBJ1-5, with 12 bases lining up with TRBD1. V shed 5 bases, J shed 7 bases, and the junction held 9 bases outside the gene matches. The germline V gene has CDR1 MNHEY and CDR2 SMNVEV (reference sequence). The CDR3 sequence is 16 residues long. CDR3 nucleotides: TGTGCCAGCAGTGGGACAGGGGGCACATGGGGGCAGCCCCAGCATTTT. Its translation is CASSGTGGTWGQPQHF.

This clonotype has only a few counts. The chain couples TRBV10-3 to TRBJ1-3, with D possibly matching TRBD1 (6 bases). V lost 6 bases and J 0 bases, leaving 15 bases between the germline ends. Looked up from germline, CDR1 is ENHRY and CDR2 is SYGVKD. This CDR3 comprises 16 residues. The CDR3 loop is CAISETGHSSGNTIYF. For the CDR3, the DNA is TGTGCCATCAGCGAGACGGGACATAGCTCTGGAAACACCATATATTTT.